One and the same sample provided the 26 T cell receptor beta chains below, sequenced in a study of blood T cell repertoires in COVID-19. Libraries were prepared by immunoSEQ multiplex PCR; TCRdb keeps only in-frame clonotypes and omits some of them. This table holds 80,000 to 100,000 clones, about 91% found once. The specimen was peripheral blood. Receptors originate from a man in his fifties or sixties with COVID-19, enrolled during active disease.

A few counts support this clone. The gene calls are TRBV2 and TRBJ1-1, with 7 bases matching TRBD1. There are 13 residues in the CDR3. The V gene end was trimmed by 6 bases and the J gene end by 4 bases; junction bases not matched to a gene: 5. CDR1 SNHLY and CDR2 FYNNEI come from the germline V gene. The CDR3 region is CASRKQGRTEAFF. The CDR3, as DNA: TGTGCCAGCAGGAAACAGGGGCGCACTGAAGCTTTCTTT.

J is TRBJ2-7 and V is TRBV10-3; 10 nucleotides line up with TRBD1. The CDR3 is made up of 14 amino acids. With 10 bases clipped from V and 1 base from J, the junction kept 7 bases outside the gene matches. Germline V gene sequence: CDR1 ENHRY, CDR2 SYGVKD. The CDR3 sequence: CATRTGGLSYEQYF. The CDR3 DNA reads TGTGCCACCCGGACAGGGGGTCTGTCCTACGAGCAGTACTTC.

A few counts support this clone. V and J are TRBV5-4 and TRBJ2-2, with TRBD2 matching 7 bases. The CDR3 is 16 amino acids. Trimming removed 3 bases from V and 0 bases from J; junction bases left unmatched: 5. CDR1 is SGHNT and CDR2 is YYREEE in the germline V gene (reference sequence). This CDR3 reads CASSWGGSSNTGELFF. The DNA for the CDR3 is TGTGCCAGCAGCTGGGGGGGGTCCTCGAACACCGGGGAGCTGTTTTTT.

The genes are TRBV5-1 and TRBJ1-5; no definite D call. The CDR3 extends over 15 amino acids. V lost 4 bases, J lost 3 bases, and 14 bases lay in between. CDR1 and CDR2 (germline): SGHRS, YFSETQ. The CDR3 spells CASSLRDAFNQPQHF. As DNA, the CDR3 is TGCGCCAGCAGCCTCCGGGATGCTTTCAATCAGCCCCAGCATTTT.

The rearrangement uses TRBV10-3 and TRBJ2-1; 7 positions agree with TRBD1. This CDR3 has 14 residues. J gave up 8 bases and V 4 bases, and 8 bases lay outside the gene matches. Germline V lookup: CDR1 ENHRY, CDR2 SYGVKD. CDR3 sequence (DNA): TGTGCCATCAGTGGGACAGGCGGTTGGGATGAGCAGTTCTTC. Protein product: CAISGTGGWDEQFF.

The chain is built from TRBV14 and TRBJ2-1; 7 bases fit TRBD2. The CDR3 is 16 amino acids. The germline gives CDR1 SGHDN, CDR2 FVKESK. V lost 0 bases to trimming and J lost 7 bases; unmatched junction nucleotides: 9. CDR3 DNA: TGTGCCAGCAGCCAAGACGCGGGAGCTTTATGGAATGAGCAGTTCTTC. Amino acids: CASSQDAGALWNEQFF.

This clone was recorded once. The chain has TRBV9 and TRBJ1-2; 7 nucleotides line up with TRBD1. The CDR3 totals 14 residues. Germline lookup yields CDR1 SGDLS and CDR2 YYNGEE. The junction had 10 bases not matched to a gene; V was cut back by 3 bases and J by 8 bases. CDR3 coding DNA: TGTGCCAGCAGCGAAACCAGGGGGTCGGACGGCTACACCTTC. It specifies CASSETRGSDGYTF.

CDR3 sequence: CASLEGATSHF. CDR3 bases: TGTGCCAGCCTGGAGGGAGCGACATCCCACTTT. The chain employs TRBV28 and TRBJ1-6; D is uncertain. Germline assignment: CDR1 MDHEN and CDR2 SYDVKM. The V end was cut by 8 bases, the J end by 18 bases, with 17 bases between. The length of the CDR3 is 11 residues.

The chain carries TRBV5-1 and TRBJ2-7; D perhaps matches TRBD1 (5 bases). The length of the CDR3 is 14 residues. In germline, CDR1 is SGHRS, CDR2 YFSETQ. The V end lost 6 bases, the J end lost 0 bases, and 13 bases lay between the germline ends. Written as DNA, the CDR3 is TGCGCCAGCAAGCAGGACATAGGCTCCTACGAGCAGTACTTC. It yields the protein CASKQDIGSYEQYF.

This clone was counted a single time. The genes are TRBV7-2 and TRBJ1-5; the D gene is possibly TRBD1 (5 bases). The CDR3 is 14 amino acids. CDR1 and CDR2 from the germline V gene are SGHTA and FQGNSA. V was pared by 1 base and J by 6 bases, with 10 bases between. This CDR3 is CASSLEVGGQPQHF. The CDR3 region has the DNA TGTGCCAGCAGCTTAGAAGTGGGGGGTCAGCCCCAGCATTTT. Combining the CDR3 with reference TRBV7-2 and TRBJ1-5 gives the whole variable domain GAGVSQSPSNKVTEKGKDVELRCDPISGHTALYWYRQSLGQGLEFLIYFQGNSAPDKSGLPSDRFSAERTGGSVSTLTIQRTQQEDSAVYLCASSLEVGGQPQHFGDGTRLSIL.

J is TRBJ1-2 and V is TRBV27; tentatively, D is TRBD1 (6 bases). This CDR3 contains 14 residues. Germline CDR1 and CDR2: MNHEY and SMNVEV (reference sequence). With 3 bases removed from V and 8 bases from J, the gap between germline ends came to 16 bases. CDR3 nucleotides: TGTGCCAGCAGTTTGCTGACAGGTTCAGGCGGCTACACCTTC. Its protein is CASSLLTGSGGYTF.

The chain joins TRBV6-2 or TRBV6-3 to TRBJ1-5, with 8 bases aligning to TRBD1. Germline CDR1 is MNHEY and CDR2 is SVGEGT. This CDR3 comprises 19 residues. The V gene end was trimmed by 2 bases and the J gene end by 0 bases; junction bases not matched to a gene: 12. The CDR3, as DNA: TGTGCCAGCAGTTACACGAAGACAGGGGTTATCTATAGCAATCAGCCCCAGCATTTT. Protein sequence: CASSYTKTGVIYSNQPQHF.

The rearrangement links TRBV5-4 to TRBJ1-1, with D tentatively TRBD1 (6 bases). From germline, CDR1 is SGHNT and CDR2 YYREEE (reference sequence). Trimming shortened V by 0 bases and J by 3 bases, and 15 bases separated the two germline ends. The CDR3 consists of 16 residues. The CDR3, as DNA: TGTGCCAGCAGCTTGGTTTCAGGGGTTGGTGACACTGAAGCTTTCTTT. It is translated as CASSLVSGVGDTEAFF.

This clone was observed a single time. Here the CDR3 reads CASSVAPAGVNNEQFF. The CDR3 nucleotides are TGTGCCAGCAGCGTAGCTCCAGCGGGGGTCAACAATGAGCAGTTCTTC. The gene calls are TRBV9 and TRBJ2-1; 8 bases map to TRBD2. Germline V gene data show CDR1 as SGDLS and CDR2 as YYNGEE. V lost 0 bases, J lost 5 bases, and 7 bases stayed unmatched. CDR3 size: 16 residues.

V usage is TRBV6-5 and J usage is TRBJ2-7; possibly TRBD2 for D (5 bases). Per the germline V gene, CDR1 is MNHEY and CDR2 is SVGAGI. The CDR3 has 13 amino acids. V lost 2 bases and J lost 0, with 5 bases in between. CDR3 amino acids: CASSYRGSYEQYF. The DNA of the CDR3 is TGTGCCAGCAGTTACCGGGGCTCCTACGAGCAGTACTTC.

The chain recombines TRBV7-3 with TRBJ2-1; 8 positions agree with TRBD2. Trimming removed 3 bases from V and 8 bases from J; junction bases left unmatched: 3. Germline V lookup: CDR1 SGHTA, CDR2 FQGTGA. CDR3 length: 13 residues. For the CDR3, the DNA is TGTGCCAGCAGCTTTCGGGGGGGCGATGAGCAGTTCTTC. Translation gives CASSFRGGDEQFF. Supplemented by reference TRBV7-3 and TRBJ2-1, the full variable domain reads GAGVSQTPSNKVTEKGKYVELRCDPISGHTALYWYRQSLGQGPEFLIYFQGTGAADDSGLPNDRFFAVRPEGSVSTLKIQRTERGDSAVYLCASSFRGGDEQFFGPGTRLTVL.

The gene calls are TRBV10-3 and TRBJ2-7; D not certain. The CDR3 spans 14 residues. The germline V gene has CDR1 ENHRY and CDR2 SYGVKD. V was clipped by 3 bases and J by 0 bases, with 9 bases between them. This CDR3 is CAISDGRSSYEQYF. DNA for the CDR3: TGTGCCATCAGTGATGGCCGGAGCTCCTACGAGCAGTACTTC.

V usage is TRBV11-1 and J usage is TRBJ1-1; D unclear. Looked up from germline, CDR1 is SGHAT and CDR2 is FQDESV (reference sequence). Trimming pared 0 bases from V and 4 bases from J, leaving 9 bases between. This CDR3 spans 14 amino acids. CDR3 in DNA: TGTGCCAGCAGCTTAGCGAGGGCGAGCACTGAAGCTTTCTTT. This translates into CASSLARASTEAFF.

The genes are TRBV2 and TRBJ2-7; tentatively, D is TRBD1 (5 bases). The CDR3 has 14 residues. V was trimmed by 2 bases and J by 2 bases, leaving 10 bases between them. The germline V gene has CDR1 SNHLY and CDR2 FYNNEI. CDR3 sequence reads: CASSEIRTTYEQYF. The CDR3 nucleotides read TGTGCCAGCAGTGAAATTCGGACAACCTACGAGCAGTACTTC.

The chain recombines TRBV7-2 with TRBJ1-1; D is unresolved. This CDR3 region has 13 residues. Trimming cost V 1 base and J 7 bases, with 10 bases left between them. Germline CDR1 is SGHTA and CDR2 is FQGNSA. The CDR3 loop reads CASSLVGGFEAFF. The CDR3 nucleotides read TGTGCCAGCAGCTTAGTAGGCGGGTTTGAAGCTTTCTTT.

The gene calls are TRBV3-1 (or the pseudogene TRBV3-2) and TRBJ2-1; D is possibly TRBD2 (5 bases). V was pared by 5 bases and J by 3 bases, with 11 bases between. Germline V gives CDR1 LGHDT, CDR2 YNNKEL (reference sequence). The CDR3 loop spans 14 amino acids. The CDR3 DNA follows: TGTGCCAGCAGCGGAGGACTGATCTACAATGAGCAGTTCTTC. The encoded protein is CASSGGLIYNEQFF.

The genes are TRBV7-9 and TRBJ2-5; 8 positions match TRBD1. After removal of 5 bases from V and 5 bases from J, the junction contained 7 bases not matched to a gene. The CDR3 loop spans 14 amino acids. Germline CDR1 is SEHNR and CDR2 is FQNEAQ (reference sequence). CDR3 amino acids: CASSPGWTGETQYF. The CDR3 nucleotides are TGTGCCAGCAGCCCCGGCTGGACAGGGGAGACCCAGTACTTC.

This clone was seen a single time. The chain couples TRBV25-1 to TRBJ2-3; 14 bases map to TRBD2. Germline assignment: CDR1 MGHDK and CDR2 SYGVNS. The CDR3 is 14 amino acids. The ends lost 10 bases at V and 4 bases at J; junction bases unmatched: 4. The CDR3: CANGTSGGSDTQYF. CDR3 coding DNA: TGTGCCAACGGGACTAGCGGGGGCTCAGATACGCAGTATTTT.

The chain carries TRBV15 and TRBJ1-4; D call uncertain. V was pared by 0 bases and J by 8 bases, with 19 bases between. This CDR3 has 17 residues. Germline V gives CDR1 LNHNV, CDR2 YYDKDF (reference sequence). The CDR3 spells CATSRDQVQHGWEKLFF. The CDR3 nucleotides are TGTGCCACCAGCAGAGATCAGGTCCAACATGGTTGGGAAAAACTGTTTTTT.

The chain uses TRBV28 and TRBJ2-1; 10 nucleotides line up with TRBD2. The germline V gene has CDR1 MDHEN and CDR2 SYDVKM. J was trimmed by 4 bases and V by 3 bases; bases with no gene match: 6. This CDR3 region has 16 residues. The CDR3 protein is CASSLLSGGPYNEQFF. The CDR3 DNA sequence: TGTGCCAGCAGTTTGCTTAGCGGGGGGCCGTACAATGAGCAGTTCTTC.

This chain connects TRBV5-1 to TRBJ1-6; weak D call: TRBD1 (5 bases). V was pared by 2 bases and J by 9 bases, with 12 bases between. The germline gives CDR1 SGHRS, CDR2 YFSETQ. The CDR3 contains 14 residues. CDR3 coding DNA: TGCGCCAGCAGCTTAGCAGGGATTTCTTCACCCCTCCACTTT. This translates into CASSLAGISSPLHF.